This passage covers 2 T cell receptor beta chains from one sample sequenced in a study of regulatory T cells in long-lasting Graves disease (dated by TCRdb to 2020 to 2022). The library came from multiplex PCR. TCRdb lists the instrument as Illumina HiSeq 4000. To build TCR beta libraries, CDR3 regions were amplified by Arm-PCR using iRepertoire HTBI primers. In-frame beta chains were kept once TCRdb had trimmed the public reads at Q25 with fastp and called clones with MiXCR. Rows are unified per CDR3 protein, each entry keeping the most common DNA and genes. The sample records roughly 400,000 distinct CDR3 sequences, around 20% of which are singletons. The ten largest make up approximately 15% of the sample. The time point label corresponds to: persistent/refractory GD, antithyroid drugs over 5 years with positive TRAb. For both TCR sequencing and RNA sequencing, RNA was extracted from PBMCs using TRIzol.

Sequencing was performed on peripheral blood mononuclear cells (PBMCs), taken when the disease was refractory, from a patient treated with antithyroid drugs. The source is a female donor with Graves disease.

This clonotype was seen a handful of times. The rearrangement links TRBV20-1 to TRBJ2-7, with D tentatively TRBD2 (5 bases). Between the trimmed V and J ends, which lost 0 bases and 0 bases, there was a span of 15 bases. CDR3 length: 16 residues. Looked up from germline, CDR1 is DFQATT and CDR2 is SNEGSKA (reference sequence). DNA for the CDR3: TGCAGTGCTAGAGATATCGCACTAGGCAGCTCCTACGAGCAGTACTTC. As protein: CSARDIALGSSYEQYF.

This clonotype showed up just a few times. The chain uses TRBV6-1 and TRBJ1-5; TRBD1 might be the D (5 bases). This CDR3 has 15 residues. The germline V gene encodes CDR1 MNHNS and CDR2 SASEGT. V lost 7 bases, J lost 3 bases, and 16 bases lay in between. CDR3 sequence reads: CASKGGSGPNQPQHF. The CDR3 coding sequence is TGTGCCAGCAAGGGTGGATCGGGACCCAATCAGCCCCAGCATTTT.